Reported below is one T cell receptor (beta chain). The antigen remains undetermined. This record belongs to a study of OX40 agonist ivuxolimab in advanced cancers. At the level of the study: The drug used for patients, ivuxolimab, was an agonistic anti-OX40 (CD134) antibody. Past anti-PD-1, anti-PD-L1 or anti-CTLA-4 therapy was accepted, and roughly 40% had received some.

Assay used: immunoSEQ multiplex PCR; TCRdb lists only in-frame clones, some missing. The table shows 22,000 or so clones, with over 60% occurring only once. V gave up 5 bases and J gave up 3 bases, with 11 bases separating them. The CDR3 has 14 residues. Germline V gives CDR1 SGDLS, CDR2 YYNGEE. Findings and caveats of the study: Clonal expansion from baseline to week 6 occurred in both CD4+ and CD8+ T cells. Researchers did not establish what antigens the expanded peripheral T cells target.

This material consisted of CD4+ or CD8+ T cells sorted from blood, taken in a trial of the OX40 agonist ivuxolimab. This receptor was obtained from an adult with an advanced solid tumor such as melanoma, head and neck, liver or kidney cancer. This chain connects TRBV9 to TRBJ1-4, with D unresolved. The CDR3 DNA is TGTGCCAGCAGGGCCGCGGGGTCTAATGAAAAACTGTTTTTT. Its translation: CASRAAGSNEKLFF.